The 8 T cell receptor beta chains reported below all come from one sample, sequenced in a study of tumor-infiltrating lymphocytes in primary liver carcinoma. Total RNA and DNA came together from 20-30 mg of bulk tissue without cell sorting. TCR beta cDNA was made from 500 ng total RNA with a constant-region primer. Slightly modified ARM-PCR, run as three nested multiplex PCR rounds, produced the TCR beta libraries. The study ran its first two PCR rounds for 9 to 10 cycles each, using TRBV1-TRBV30 forward primers and a C-beta reverse primer. TCRdb passed the multiplex PCR reads through MiXCR, listing each CDR3 protein once. Of more than 60,000 distinct CDR3 sequences in the sample, nearly 70% were seen once. Source material: liver tumor tissue from sampling region 4. Subset reported: tumor region T4, right-lateral pole. Receptor source: a man aged 35 to 55 with primary liver carcinoma and hepatitis B virus infection.

A word on this clonotype: A read error is likely, as this CDR3 ends without the conserved phenylalanine or tryptophan. The DNA is left out, because the CDR3 cannot be placed on it with certainty; the CDR3 is given as TCRdb lists it. CDR3 sequence: CASSSQAPDTQYS. V usage is TRBV6-5 and J usage is TRBJ2-3. Germline V lookup: CDR1 MNHEY, CDR2 SVGAGI. The CDR3 contains 13 residues when both ends are counted.

This clonotype has just one count. The chain carries TRBV29-1 and TRBJ1-2; tentatively, D is TRBD1 (6 bases). Germline V gene data show CDR1 as SQVTM and CDR2 as ANQGSEA. V dropped 5 bases and J dropped 6 bases, with 16 bases sitting between them. This CDR3 has 13 residues. The CDR3 here is CSVTVGGTDGYTF. DNA for the CDR3: TGCAGCGTTACTGTAGGGGGGACGGATGGCTACACCTTC.

This clonotype was detected many times. V gene TRBV9 combines with J gene TRBJ2-2; D unclear. The CDR3 consists of 16 residues. Trimming pared 0 bases from V and 3 bases from J, leaving 12 bases between. The germline V gene encodes CDR1 SGDLS and CDR2 YYNGEE. The CDR3 sequence: CASSVATGPDTGELFF. The CDR3 DNA follows: TGTGCCAGCAGCGTAGCTACGGGCCCCGACACCGGGGAGCTGTTTTTT.

This clonotype appeared many times. The rearrangement links TRBV7-3 to TRBJ2-7; D is ambiguous. V gave up 2 bases and J gave up 6 bases, with 11 bases separating them. There are 13 residues in the CDR3. Germline values: CDR1 SGHTA, CDR2 FQGTGA. The chain's CDR3 is CASSLAVWTEQYF. The CDR3 DNA reads TGTGCCAGCAGCTTAGCGGTTTGGACCGAGCAGTACTTC.

This clonotype was observed at least ten times. The gene calls are TRBV5-1 and TRBJ2-7; TRBD2 aligns across 12 bases. The length of the CDR3 is 14 residues. The J segment lost 4 bases and the V segment lost 1 base, leaving 0 bases of the junction unmatched. Germline-derived CDR1 and CDR2 are SGHRS and YFSETQ. The CDR3 loop is CASSLTSGGYEQYF. CDR3 DNA: TGCGCCAGCAGCTTGACTAGCGGGGGGTACGAGCAGTACTTC. The full variable domain, in which reference TRBV5-1 and TRBJ2-7 provide the parts outside the CDR3, is KAGVTQTPRYLIKTRGQQVTLSCSPISGHRSVSWYQQTPGQGLQFLFEYFSETQRNKGNFPGRFSGRQFSNSRSEMNVSTLELGDSALYLCASSLTSGGYEQYFGPGTRLTVT.

Of note for this clonotype: The junction does not match germline at one end; this may be a read error. The chain is built from TRBV29-1 and TRBJ1-5; D not certain. The CDR3 runs 15 residues. Looked up from germline, CDR1 is SQVTM and CDR2 is ANQGSEA. CDR3 in DNA: TGCAGCGACGCGACCGGAGGTGGTAACAATCAGCCCCAGCATTTC. This translates into CSDATGGGNNQPQHF.

Concerning this clonotype itself: This may be a read error, as it is one base from a much larger clone. V gene TRBV7-8 combines with J gene TRBJ1-4, with 7 nucleotides matching TRBD1. V was clipped by 7 bases and J by 0 bases; unmatched bases: 14. CDR3 length equals 18 residues. From germline, CDR1 is SGHVS and CDR2 FQNEAQ. CDR3 DNA: TGTGCCAGCAACCGGACAGGAACTACTCTCTCAACTAATGAAAAACTGTTTTTT. This gives the protein CASNRTGTTLSTNEKLFF.

Comments on this clonotype: A junction end diverges from the germline sequence, so it may reflect a read error. The rearrangement links TRBV5-6 to TRBJ2-2, with TRBD1 matching 8 bases. Germline V gives CDR1 SGHDT, CDR2 YYEEEE. The CDR3 consists of 18 residues. CDR3 coding DNA: TGTGCCAGCAACTCTATTTCGGACAGGGCCGTTGAGGACGGGGAGCTTTTTTTT. Translation: CASNSISDRAVEDGELFF.